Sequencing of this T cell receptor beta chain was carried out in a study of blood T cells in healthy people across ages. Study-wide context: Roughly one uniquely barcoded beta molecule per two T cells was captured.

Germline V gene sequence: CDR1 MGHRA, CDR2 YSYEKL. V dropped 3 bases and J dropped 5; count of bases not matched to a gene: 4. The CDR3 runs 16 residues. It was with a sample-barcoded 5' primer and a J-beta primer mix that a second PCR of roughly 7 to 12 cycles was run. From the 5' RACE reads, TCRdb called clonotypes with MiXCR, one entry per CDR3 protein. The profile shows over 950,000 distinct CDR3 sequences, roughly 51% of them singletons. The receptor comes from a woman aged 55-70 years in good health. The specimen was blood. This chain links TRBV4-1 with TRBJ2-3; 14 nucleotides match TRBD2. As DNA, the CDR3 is TGCGCCAGCAGCCAGCTGGGACTAGCGGGAGAAGATACGCAGTATTTT. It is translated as CASSQLGLAGEDTQYF.